Listed below are T cell receptor beta chains from one sample, sequenced in a study of beta chain features in type 1 diabetes. The assay was immunoSEQ multiplex PCR, and TCRdb's table has in-frame clones only and misses some. The table lists some 44,000 clones, roughly 70% of them singletons. Sequencing was carried out using Tregs from blood. The receptors were sampled from a woman aged 18-29 years with type 1 diabetes. Each CDR3 is given without its conserved first and last residue.

CDR3aa | j_gene | v_gene
ASSPQGSGTGELF | TRBJ2-2 | TRBV28
ASSLGGPGDRNTIY | TRBJ1-3 | TRBV7-9
ASSLGDLMNTEAF | TRBJ1-1 | TRBV28
ASSQQGYNSPLH | TRBJ1-6 | TRBV27
ASSPETAYEQY | TRBJ2-7 | TRBV18
ASSPTGQVASQY | TRBJ2-5 | TRBV6-1
ASSSRDSLNYGYT | TRBJ1-2 | TRBV7-9
ASSFRQGNTEAF | TRBJ1-1 | TRBV6-6
SVEFGSSYEQY | TRBJ2-7 | TRBV29-1
ASSLGPLFENEQF | TRBJ2-1 | TRBV5-4
ASSSLRLAATDTQY | TRBJ2-3 | TRBV11-2
ASSPAGWAYEQY | TRBJ2-7 | TRBV5-1
ASSPLPRGEDEQF | TRBJ2-1 | TRBV18
ASSLAPSGAREQY | TRBJ2-7 | TRBV5-4
ATSLRDRGFRRNQPQH | TRBJ1-5 | TRBV15
ASSLAKGTSGTQETQY | TRBJ2-5 | TRBV5-5
ASSPGRGPYEQY | TRBJ2-7 | TRBV7-3
ASSYAVMEPYGYT | TRBJ1-2 | TRBV6-5
ASSAWRDRGEETQY | TRBJ2-5 | TRBV4-1
ASSLGAAGRSPLH | TRBJ1-6 | TRBV7-6
ASSSGQTHYEQY | TRBJ2-7 | TRBV5-1
AYTPSRPHSNQPQH | TRBJ1-5 | TRBV19
ASSQDPGSGTGELF | TRBJ2-2 | TRBV4-1
ASSQDFDRGLNSPLH | TRBJ1-6 | TRBV14
ASSLGHRGSYEQY | TRBJ2-7 | TRBV11-2
ASSADEETQY | TRBJ2-5 | TRBV19
ASSLAPTDTQY | TRBJ2-3 | TRBV11-2
ASSQSQKGGRGSNQPQH | TRBJ1-5 | TRBV16
ASSQVTGLGYEQY | TRBJ2-7 | TRBV4-3
ASSLGQGAGTEAF | TRBJ1-1 | TRBV7-9
ASSPFSRGQPSYEQY | TRBJ2-7 | TRBV18
ASSFGREIYEQY | TRBJ2-7 | TRBV5-1
ASSPLALHSYEQY | TRBJ2-7 | TRBV7-2
ASSLSTSGNVYEQY | TRBJ2-7 | TRBV4-2
ASSFLAGATDTQY | TRBJ2-3 | TRBV5-1
ASSPQGSANTEAF | TRBJ1-1 | TRBV11-1
ASSGLNYGYT | TRBJ1-2 | TRBV9
ASSSRQGRDINSPLH | TRBJ1-6 | TRBV5-4
ASSPSTGDGGYT | TRBJ1-2 | TRBV21-1
ASSQVDSGSSWQF | TRBJ2-1 | TRBV4-2
ASSLMGQTSTDTQY | TRBJ2-3 | TRBV7-1
SAGLAGGPSYNEQF | TRBJ2-1 | TRBV29-1
ASSYEGANYGYT | TRBJ1-2 | TRBV6-6
ASSPDRGHQPQH | TRBJ1-5 | TRBV18
ASTTGEQPQH | TRBJ1-5 | TRBV6-5
ASSLSRTSGGEQF | TRBJ2-1 | TRBV27
ASSQTYGGETYNEQF | TRBJ2-1 | TRBV4-3
SVDWLNTEAF | TRBJ1-1 | TRBV29-1
ASSLSLAGGREEQY | TRBJ2-5 | TRBV7-2
ASSLGIGLAGEWNEQF | TRBJ2-1 | TRBV7-9
ASTLERVNTEAF | TRBJ1-1 | TRBV11-2
ASSLGTVLTRGYT | TRBJ1-2 | TRBV28
SVTLGTGVQETQY | TRBJ2-5 | TRBV29-1
SVEAQGAQGYEQY | TRBJ2-7 | TRBV29-1
ASSQSGTEAVGLF | TRBJ1-4 | TRBV16